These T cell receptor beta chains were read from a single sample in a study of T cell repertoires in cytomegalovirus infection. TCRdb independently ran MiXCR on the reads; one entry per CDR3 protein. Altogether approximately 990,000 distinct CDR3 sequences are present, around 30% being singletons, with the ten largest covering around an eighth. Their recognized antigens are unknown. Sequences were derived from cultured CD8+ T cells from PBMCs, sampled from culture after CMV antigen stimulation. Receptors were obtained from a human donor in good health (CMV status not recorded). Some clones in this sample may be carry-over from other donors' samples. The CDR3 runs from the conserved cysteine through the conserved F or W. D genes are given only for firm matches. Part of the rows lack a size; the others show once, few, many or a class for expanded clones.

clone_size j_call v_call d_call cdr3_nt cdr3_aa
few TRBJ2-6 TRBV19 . TGTGCCAGTAGTATTAGAGATATCACTTCTGCTGGGGCCAACGTCCTGACTTTC CASSIRDITSAGANVLTF
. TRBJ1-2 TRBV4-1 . TGCGCCAGCAGCCAAGATAACGCTTCTGGCTACACCTTC CASSQDNASGYTF
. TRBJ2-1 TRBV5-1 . TGCGCCAGCAGCTTGAGGGGGGACTTTCTAAACAATGAGCAGTTCTTC CASSLRGDFLNNEQFF
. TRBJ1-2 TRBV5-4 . TGTGCCAGCAGCTTGGACCTATCATCGGGCAGTGGGGTGCATGGCTACACCTTC CASSLDLSSGSGVHGYTF
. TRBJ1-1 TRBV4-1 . TGCGCCAGCAGCCAACCTAGGACTAACACTGAAGCTTTCTTT CASSQPRTNTEAFF
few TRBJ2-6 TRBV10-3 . TGTGCCATCAGTGATTGGGACTTACGCTCTGGGGCCAACGTCCTGACTTTC CAISDWDLRSGANVLTF
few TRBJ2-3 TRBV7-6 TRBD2 TGTGCCAGCAGCTTATACCCCCCATTAGCGGGGGGTTGGGATACGCAGTATTTT CASSLYPPLAGGWDTQYF
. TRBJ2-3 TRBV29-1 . TGCAGTGTGCCAGAAGGGGGTTTTTATACGCAGTATTTT CSVPEGGFYTQYF
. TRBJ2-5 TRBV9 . TGTGTCAGCGGAGCGAGAGAGACCCAGTACTTC CVSGARETQYF
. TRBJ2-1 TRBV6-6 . TGTGCCAGCAGGGCTGGGGGACAGTTCTTC CASRAGGQFF
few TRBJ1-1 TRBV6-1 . TGTGCCAGCAGTGAAGTACCCTTGCGGGGCTTGAACACTGAAGCTTTCTTT CASSEVPLRGLNTEAFF
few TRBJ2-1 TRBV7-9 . TGTGCCAGCAGCTCGGGTACAGGGAGCCCGCTTTACAATGAGCAGTTCTTC CASSSGTGSPLYNEQFF
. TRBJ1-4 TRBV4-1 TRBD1 TGCGCCAGCAGCCAAGAGTCAGCGGGACAGGTTGATGAAAAACTGTTTTTT CASSQESAGQVDEKLFF
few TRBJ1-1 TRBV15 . TGTGCCACCAGCAGCATGGACCCTCGGGCTTTCTTT CATSSMDPRAFF
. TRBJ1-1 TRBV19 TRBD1 TGTGCCAGTAGTATCGCCTGGACAGGGGAACGTAGCACTGAAGCTTTCTTT CASSIAWTGERSTEAFF
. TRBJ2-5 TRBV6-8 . TGTGCCAGCAGTTACTTGGGGGGTGAGTACCAAGAGACCCAGTACTTC CASSYLGGEYQETQYF